This T cell receptor (beta chain) stems from a study of OX40 agonist ivuxolimab in advanced cancers. Looking at the study overall: Patients were dosed intravenously with ivuxolimab at 0.01 to 10 mg/kg every 2 weeks.

In its sample, this clone was seen a few times. The assay was immunoSEQ multiplex PCR, and TCRdb's table has in-frame clones only and misses some. In the table there are roughly 64,000 clones, roughly 89% of which are singletons. The V gene's germline CDR1 is SGHTA and CDR2 FQGNSA. CDR3 length equals 14 residues. V lost 4 bases, J lost 5 bases, and 12 bases lay in between. Specimen: CD4+ or CD8+ T cells sorted from blood, collected in a trial of the OX40 agonist ivuxolimab. The J gene is TRBJ1-5, the V gene TRBV7-2, with D tentatively TRBD1 (5 bases). The clonotype was recovered from an adult with an advanced solid tumor such as melanoma, head and neck, liver or kidney cancer. CDR3 sequence (DNA): TGTGCCAGCAGCTCAGGGAGGGGCCATCAGCCCCAGCATTTT. Amino acids: CASSSGRGHQPQHF.